Below, one TCR beta chain is given with its context. The antigen is undetermined. With 60 Vbeta and 13 Jbeta primers, the PCR was carried out. Some clones are missing from TCRdb's copy, which holds only in-frame ones; the method was immunoSEQ multiplex PCR. Of approximately 74,000 clones in the sample, roughly 60% were seen once. CDR1 and CDR2 from the germline V gene are MNHNY and SVGAGI (reference sequence). CDR3 length: 15 residues. The data derive from a study of cytomegalovirus exposure and HLA in healthy donors. Findings and caveats of the study: According to an earlier analysis, most TCR beta V segments yielded productive rearrangements about 90% or about 30% of the time. In most subjects, TCR beta sequences reportedly gave accurate predictions of HLA-A and HLA-B alleles. Among TCR beta chains of equal frequency, HLA-associated ones were more clonally expanded in a later analysis. A later analysis reported that several of the most significant clusters appeared to be linked to common viral pathogens, among them Epstein-Barr virus.

The chain uses TRBV6-6 and TRBJ2-5, with 10 bases that match TRBD2. The J call could be wrong; TRBJ2-7 is a better fit for the DNA end. This clonotype originated in a man between 25 and 39 years old in good health and CMV-seropositive. Source material: PBMCs. The DNA of the CDR3 is TGTGCCAGCAGTTATTTAGCGGGGGGAACTAGCGAGCAGTACTTC. Residues: CASSYLAGGTSEQYF.